This TCR beta chain is drawn from a study of response to subunit inactivated influenza vaccine. Notes on the study in general: Authors suggested few new T cells are recruited by each seasonal influenza vaccination.

This clonotype was detected a few times. The antigen is undetermined. Germline trimming cut 2 bases from V and 5 bases from J; bases unmatched to any gene: 4. This CDR3 is 15 amino acids long. The V gene's germline CDR1 is LNHNV and CDR2 YYDKDF (reference sequence). Each CDR3 protein gets one entry after TCRdb re-called the RT-PCR reads with MiXCR. The sample consists of about 160,000 distinct CDR3 sequences, 11% of them appearing once. Sequenced material: non-naive T cells sorted from PBMCs, taken roughly 45 days after vaccination. The sequence derives from a man between 45 and 60 years old who received an inactivated influenza vaccine. This sequence joins TRBV15 and TRBJ2-5, with 11 bases lining up with TRBD2. This CDR3 is CATSRSASGGETQYF. CDR3 sequence (DNA): TGTGCCACCAGCAGATCGGCTAGCGGGGGGGAGACCCAGTACTTC.